These 14 T cell receptor beta chains came from one sample sequenced in a study of T cell responses to AZD1222 COVID-19 vaccine. The method was immunoSEQ multiplex PCR; TCRdb's version includes in-frame clones alone and lacks a portion of them. Seen here are 95,000 to 130,000 clones, 85% to 95% observed once, and the top ten hold under 3.5%. Sequenced here: peripheral blood, sampled on day 0 of AZD1222 vaccination. The receptors here all came from an adult in good health.

In DNA form, the CDR3 reads TGTGCCAGTAGTATAGATCAATGGGACCCAAATTGGGCCCAGCATTTT. Its translation: CASSIDQWDPNWAQHF. The chain combines TRBV19 with TRBJ1-5, with D possibly TRBD1 on 5 matching bases. Trimming removed 0 bases from V and 11 bases from J, with 20 bases in between. This CDR3 is 16 amino acids long. Germline values: CDR1 LNHDA, CDR2 SQIVND (reference sequence).

The genes are TRBV27 and TRBJ1-5, with D possibly matching TRBD1 (6 bases). Trimming removed 4 bases from V and 6 bases from J, with 10 bases in between. This CDR3 comprises 13 residues. From germline, CDR1 is MNHEY and CDR2 SMNVEV (reference sequence). The CDR3 region is CASSYRAAQPQHF. As DNA, the CDR3 is TGTGCCAGCAGTTACAGGGCCGCTCAGCCCCAGCATTTT.

The rearrangement links TRBV28 to TRBJ2-1; 10 nucleotides line up with TRBD2. With 7 bases clipped from V and 8 bases from J, the junction kept 5 bases outside the gene matches. Germline V gene sequence: CDR1 MDHEN, CDR2 SYDVKM. This CDR3 has 13 amino acids. CDR3 in amino acids: CASIPSGSYEQFF. CDR3 DNA sequence: TGTGCCAGCATCCCTAGCGGGAGCTATGAGCAGTTCTTC.

The chain carries TRBV28 and TRBJ1-2; no clear D. CDR1 and CDR2 (germline): MDHEN, SYDVKM. The CDR3 covers 14 residues. V gave up 4 bases and J gave up 2 bases, with 11 bases separating them. CDR3 DNA sequence: TGTGCCAGCAGTTCTTTCCACGGCAACTATGGCTACACCTTC. This codes for CASSSFHGNYGYTF.

The chain joins TRBV9 to TRBJ2-1; 9 bases match TRBD2. The CDR3 has 14 amino acids. Germline V CDR1 and CDR2: SGDLS, YYNGEE. V was clipped by 4 bases and J by 5 bases; unmatched bases: 4. The CDR3 nucleotides read TGTGCCAGCAGCTCGGGACTAGCCAACAATGAGCAGTTCTTC. Amino acid sequence: CASSSGLANNEQFF.

The chain carries TRBV3-1 (or the pseudogene TRBV3-2) and TRBJ2-2, with 8 bases aligning to TRBD2. J gave up 6 bases and V 1 base, and 4 bases lay outside the gene matches. CDR3 length: 15 residues. Germline V CDR1 and CDR2: LGHDT, YNNKEL (reference sequence). The DNA of the CDR3 is TGTGCCAGCAGCCAAGGACTAGCGTTTTCCGGGGAGCTGTTTTTT. This codes for CASSQGLAFSGELFF.

The CDR3 DNA sequence: TGTGCCAGCAGCTTTACAGGGGGCGCGAACACTGAAGCTTTCTTT. It encodes CASSFTGGANTEAFF. The rearrangement joins TRBV11-2 to TRBJ1-1; TRBD1 agrees at 9 bases. V lost 3 bases, J lost 1 base, and 3 bases stayed unmatched. Per the germline V gene, CDR1 is SGHAT and CDR2 is FQNNGV. This CDR3 has 15 residues. The full variable domain, completed using reference TRBV11-2 and TRBJ1-1, is EAGVAQSPRYKIIEKRQSVAFWCNPISGHATLYWYQQILGQGPKLLIQFQNNGVVDDSQLPKDRFSAERLKGVDSTLKIQPAKLEDSAVYLCASSFTGGANTEAFFGQGTRLTVV.

The chain recombines TRBV20-1 with TRBJ2-2; no definite D call. Trimming took 3 bases from V and 5 from J, leaving 10 bases between them. CDR1 and CDR2 from the germline V gene are DFQATT and SNEGSKA (reference sequence). This CDR3 region has 13 residues. The CDR3 loop is CSASKEKTGELFF. The CDR3 region has the DNA TGCAGTGCTAGTAAGGAAAAAACCGGGGAGCTGTTTTTT.

This clone was counted once. The rearrangement links TRBV7-6 to TRBJ2-7; D is ambiguous. This CDR3 is built from 13 residues. The germline gives CDR1 SGHVS, CDR2 FNYEAQ. The V end lost 0 bases, the J end lost 7 bases, and 10 bases lay between the germline ends. The CDR3 coding sequence is TGTGCCAGCAGCTTAGCCCAGTATCTGGAGCAGTACTTC. This codes for CASSLAQYLEQYF.

V usage is TRBV5-1 and J usage is TRBJ1-4; 8 bases align to TRBD1. The germline gives CDR1 SGHRS, CDR2 YFSETQ. Trimming cost V 0 bases and J 2 bases; bases outside gene matches: 6. The CDR3 has 17 residues. For the CDR3, the DNA is TGCGCCAGCAGCTTGGGACAGGGGAAAGGGACTAATGAAAAACTGTTTTTT. Protein sequence: CASSLGQGKGTNEKLFF.

This clone was detected only once. The chain links TRBV28 to TRBJ2-7, with D maybe TRBD2 (7 bases). V gave up 7 bases and J gave up 4 bases, with 20 bases separating them. Germline CDR1 is MDHEN and CDR2 is SYDVKM. The CDR3 runs to 15 residues. This CDR3 reads CASTKGGGARYEQYF. The CDR3 DNA is TGTGCCAGCACTAAAGGGGGGGGAGCTCGGTACGAGCAGTACTTC.

V usage is TRBV25-1 and J usage is TRBJ1-2; TRBD1 matches at 9 bases. CDR1 is MGHDK, CDR2 SYGVNS, per germline. The CDR3 spans 15 residues. Trimming took 6 bases from V and 6 from J; bases not matched to a gene: 11. The CDR3 sequence: CASRGDRGFEDGYTF. In DNA, the CDR3 is TGTGCCAGCAGGGGTGACAGGGGGTTTGAGGATGGCTACACCTTC.

The chain recombines TRBV19 with TRBJ1-5; no clear D. This CDR3 has 15 residues. V lost 1 base and J lost 1, with 8 bases in between. From germline, CDR1 is LNHDA and CDR2 SQIVND (reference sequence). The CDR3 nucleotides are TGTGCCAGTAGTATAGGTAGCAGGAGCAATCAGCCCCAGCATTTT. The encoded protein is CASSIGSRSNQPQHF.

This rearrangement joins TRBV27 to TRBJ1-1; possible D gene TRBD1, 5 bases. In germline, CDR1 is MNHEY, CDR2 SMNVEV (reference sequence). This CDR3 is built from 14 residues. Trimming took off 11 bases at V and 1 base at J, with 17 bases between the two ends. The CDR3 nucleotides are TGTGCCGCGGCCGTCCGGGGCTCGAACACTGAAGCTTTCTTT. It is translated as CAAAVRGSNTEAFF.